This TCR beta chain appears in the sequencing data of a study of blood T cells in healthy people across ages. Combining a sample-barcoded 5' primer with a J-beta primer mix, a second PCR ran for roughly 7 to 12 cycles. TCRdb reprocessed the 5' RACE reads with MiXCR, giving one entry per CDR3 protein. Of 750,000 to 950,000 distinct CDR3 sequences in the sample, approximately 24% were seen once. In this sample, this clonotype turned up once. These data are also associated with another study on T cells of mothers and their children.

The TCR sequence derives from a boy younger than 18 in good health. The sequencing sample was made of blood.

CDR3 loop: CASSLGRGPSTDTQYF. CDR3 nucleotide sequence: TGTGCCAGCAGCTTAGGGCGGGGGCCAAGCACAGATACGCAGTATTTT. The J gene is TRBJ2-3, the V gene TRBV7-2; possibly TRBD2 for D (7 bases). The CDR3 runs to 16 residues. V dropped 1 base and J dropped 0 bases, with 11 bases sitting between them. Germline V gives CDR1 SGHTA, CDR2 FQGNSA.